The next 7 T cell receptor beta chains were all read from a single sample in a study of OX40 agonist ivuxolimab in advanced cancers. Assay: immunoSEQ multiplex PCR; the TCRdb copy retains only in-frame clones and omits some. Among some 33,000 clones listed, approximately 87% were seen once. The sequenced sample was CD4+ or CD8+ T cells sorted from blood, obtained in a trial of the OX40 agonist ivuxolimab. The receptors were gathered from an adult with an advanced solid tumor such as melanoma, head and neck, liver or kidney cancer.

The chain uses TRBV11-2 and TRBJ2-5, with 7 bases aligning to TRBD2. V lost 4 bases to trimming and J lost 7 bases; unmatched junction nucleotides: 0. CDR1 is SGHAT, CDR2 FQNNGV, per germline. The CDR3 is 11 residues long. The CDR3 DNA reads TGTGCCAGCAGCTCGGGGGGGACCCAGTACTTC. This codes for CASSSGGTQYF.

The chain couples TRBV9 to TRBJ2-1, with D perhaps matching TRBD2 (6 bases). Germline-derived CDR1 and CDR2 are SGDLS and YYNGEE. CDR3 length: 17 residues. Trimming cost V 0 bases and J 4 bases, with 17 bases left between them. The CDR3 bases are TGTGCCAGCAGCGTAGATCTAGCGATTGGCCCTTACAATGAGCAGTTCTTC. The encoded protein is CASSVDLAIGPYNEQFF.

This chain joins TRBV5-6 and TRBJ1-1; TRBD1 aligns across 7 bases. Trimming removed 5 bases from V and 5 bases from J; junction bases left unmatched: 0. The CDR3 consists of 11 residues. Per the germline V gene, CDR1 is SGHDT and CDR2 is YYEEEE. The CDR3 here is CASRTGTEAFF. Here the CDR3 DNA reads TGTGCCAGCAGGACAGGGACTGAAGCTTTCTTT.

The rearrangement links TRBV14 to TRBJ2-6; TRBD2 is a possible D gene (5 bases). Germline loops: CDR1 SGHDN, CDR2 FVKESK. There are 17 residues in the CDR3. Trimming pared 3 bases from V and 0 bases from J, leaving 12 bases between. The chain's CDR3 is CASSHREQNSGANVLTF. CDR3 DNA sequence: TGTGCCAGCAGCCATCGGGAACAGAACTCTGGGGCCAACGTCCTGACTTTC.

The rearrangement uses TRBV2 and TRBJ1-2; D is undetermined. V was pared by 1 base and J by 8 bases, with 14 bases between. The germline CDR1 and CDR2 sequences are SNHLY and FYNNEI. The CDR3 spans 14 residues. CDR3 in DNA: TGTGCCAGCAGTGAAGTAGTGGGGTTTCGAGGCTACACCTTC. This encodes CASSEVVGFRGYTF.

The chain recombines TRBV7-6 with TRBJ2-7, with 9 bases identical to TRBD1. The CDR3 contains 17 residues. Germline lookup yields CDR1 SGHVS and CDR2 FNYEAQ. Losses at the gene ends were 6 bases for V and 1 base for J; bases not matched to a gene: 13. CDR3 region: CASRQKPWTGVSYEQYF. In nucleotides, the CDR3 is TGTGCCAGCAGACAAAAGCCCTGGACAGGGGTTTCCTACGAGCAGTACTTC.

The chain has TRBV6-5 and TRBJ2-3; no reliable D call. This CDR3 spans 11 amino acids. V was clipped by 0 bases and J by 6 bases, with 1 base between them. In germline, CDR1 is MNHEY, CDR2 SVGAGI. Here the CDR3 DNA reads TGTGCCAGCAGTTACTCTGATACGCAGTATTTT. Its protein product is CASSYSDTQYF.